The 15 T cell receptor beta chains in this list originate from one sample, sequenced in a study of T cell responses to AZD1222 COVID-19 vaccine (dated by TCRdb to 2020 to 2022). The intended sense of this specimen's time point label: baseline before first vaccination. The method was the immunoSEQ multiplex PCR assay. The table comes from immuneACCESS by way of TCRdb, which keeps in-frame sequences with V and J called. Part of the clones is missing from these tables; in studies checked, under half for an unresolved V gene and the rest for unknown reasons. This sample comprises about 99,000 clones, about nine tenths of them detected only once. The top ten constitute under 50% of the sample. This specimen consisted of peripheral blood, obtained on day 0 of AZD1222 vaccination. All receptors come from an adult in good health.

The rearrangement links TRBV6-4 to TRBJ2-2; no definite D call. Germline V gene data show CDR1 as MRHNA and CDR2 as SNTAGT. Trimming removed 2 bases from V and 2 bases from J, with 3 bases in between. CDR3 length equals 13 residues. For the CDR3, the DNA is TGTGCCAGCAGTGACAGAAACACCGGGGAGCTGTTTTTT. Protein: CASSDRNTGELFF.

The chain uses TRBV30 and TRBJ1-1, with D perhaps matching TRBD1 (5 bases). V was shortened by 3 bases and J by 1 base, with 9 bases between the two germline ends. Looked up from germline, CDR1 is GTSNPN and CDR2 is SVGIG (reference sequence). The CDR3 runs to 13 residues. CDR3 in DNA: TGTGCCTGGAGGTGGGGGGAGAACACTGAAGCTTTCTTT. Amino acid sequence: CAWRWGENTEAFF.

CDR3 nucleotide sequence: TGTGCCAGCAGCTTAGTTCCGGGGAGAGGCGCAGATACGCAGTATTTT. As protein: CASSLVPGRGADTQYF. V is TRBV7-8 and J is TRBJ2-3; TRBD2 is a possible D gene (5 bases). Germline CDR1 SGHVS, CDR2 FQNEAQ. This CDR3 is built from 16 residues. Trimming pared 1 base from V and 4 bases from J, leaving 15 bases between.

The chain combines TRBV28 with TRBJ2-7, with TRBD2 as a possible D gene (6 bases). Germline values: CDR1 MDHEN, CDR2 SYDVKM. The CDR3 runs 15 residues. The V end was cut by 6 bases, the J end by 2 bases, with 17 bases between. Written as DNA, the CDR3 is TGTGCCAGCAGGAACGGCCCGGGACTGACCTACGAGCAGTACTTC. Translation gives CASRNGPGLTYEQYF.

The chain links TRBV30 to TRBJ2-2; the D gene is possibly TRBD2 (5 bases). Germline V gene data show CDR1 as GTSNPN and CDR2 as SVGIG (reference sequence). Trimming shortened V by 5 bases and J by 5 bases, and 15 bases separated the two germline ends. This CDR3 has 14 residues. The CDR3 coding sequence is TGTGCCTGGGGGTACGGGGTGGGGACCGGGGAGCTGTTTTTT. Its translation is CAWGYGVGTGELFF.

This chain links TRBV5-4 with TRBJ2-3; the match to TRBD2 covers 11 bases. Germline lookup yields CDR1 SGHNT and CDR2 YYREEE (reference sequence). There are 18 residues in the CDR3. J lost 6 bases, V lost 0 bases, and 12 bases had no gene match. The CDR3 nucleotides read TGTGCCAGCAGCTTGGTCGTAGCGGGAGGGAAAATTGGTGATACGCAGTATTTT. This sequence encodes CASSLVVAGGKIGDTQYF.

This clone was seen a single time. V and J are TRBV5-8 and TRBJ1-1; D may be TRBD1 (6 bases). Trimming pared 4 bases from V and 5 bases from J, leaving 21 bases between. Germline CDR1 and CDR2: SGHTS and YDEGEE. This CDR3 region has 16 residues. The chain's CDR3 is CASSAGSGVLLTEAFF. For the CDR3, the DNA is TGTGCCAGCAGCGCCGGCTCAGGGGTCTTGTTGACTGAAGCTTTCTTT.

CDR3 sequence: CASSQQGSNQPQHF. DNA of the CDR3: TGTGCCAGCAGCCAACAGGGAAGCAATCAGCCCCAGCATTTT. The genes are TRBV7-2 and TRBJ1-5, with D maybe TRBD1 (6 bases). The CDR3 covers 14 residues. Trimming removed 5 bases from V and 1 base from J, with 9 bases in between. Germline V gene data show CDR1 as SGHTA and CDR2 as FQGNSA.

The chain employs TRBV14 and TRBJ1-1; no clear D gene. V was clipped by 2 bases and J by 4 bases, with 11 bases between them. Germline CDR1 and CDR2: SGHDN and FVKESK. The length of the CDR3 is 14 residues. The CDR3 protein is CASSQQAGLTEAFF. For the CDR3, the DNA is TGTGCCAGCAGCCAACAAGCCGGGCTCACTGAAGCTTTCTTT.

This chain's CDR3 is CASSWGFSYEQYF. As DNA, the CDR3 is TGTGCCAGTAGTTGGGGATTTTCCTACGAGCAGTACTTC. The V and J genes are TRBV19 and TRBJ2-7; no definite D call. V lost 5 bases and J 1 base, leaving 9 bases between the germline ends. In germline, CDR1 is LNHDA, CDR2 SQIVND (reference sequence). The CDR3 length is 13 residues.

The V and J genes are TRBV2 and TRBJ2-6; unclear D gene. Germline V lookup: CDR1 SNHLY, CDR2 FYNNEI. V lost 7 bases and J lost 0, with 10 bases in between. The CDR3 runs 15 residues. CDR3 coding DNA: TGTGCCAGCAAGAACCGGAGCTCTGGGGCCAACGTCCTGACTTTC. This sequence encodes CASKNRSSGANVLTF.

V usage is TRBV28 and J usage is TRBJ1-5, with a tentative D call TRBD1 (5 bases). V gave up 5 bases and J gave up 1 base, with 12 bases separating them. Germline V CDR1 and CDR2: MDHEN, SYDVKM. There are 15 residues in the CDR3. CDR3 sequence (DNA): TGTGCCAGCAGTCCTCCCGGGGCCAGCAATCAGCCCCAGCATTTT. Protein product: CASSPPGASNQPQHF.

In DNA form, the CDR3 reads TGTGCCAGCAGCTTTGGGGCGGGGGTGAATTCACCCCTCCACTTT. As protein: CASSFGAGVNSPLHF. This chain joins TRBV5-6 and TRBJ1-6; D possibly corresponds to TRBD1 (5 bases). V was cut by 2 bases and J by 7 bases, with 13 bases left in between. CDR3 length: 15 amino acids. Germline V gives CDR1 SGHDT, CDR2 YYEEEE.

This CDR3 reads CASSLRFTGELFF. The DNA for the CDR3 is TGTGCCAGCAGCTTAAGGTTCACCGGGGAGCTGTTTTTT. The V call is TRBV7-3, the J call TRBJ2-2; D is unresolved. V lost 1 base, J lost 4 bases, and 4 bases lay in between. The germline V gene has CDR1 SGHTA and CDR2 FQGTGA. This CDR3 spans 13 amino acids.

CDR3 sequence reads: CASSLGTPISEAFF. The CDR3 DNA sequence: TGTGCCAGCAGCTTAGGGACTCCAATATCCGAAGCTTTCTTT. The rearrangement uses TRBV7-2 and TRBJ1-1; no clear D. Trimming took off 1 base at V and 8 bases at J, with 14 bases between the two ends. Germline CDR1 SGHTA, CDR2 FQGNSA. The CDR3 spans 14 residues.